One T cell receptor (beta chain) is described in this entry. CDR1 and CDR2 (germline): MGHDK, SYGVNS. V lost 4 bases and J 7 bases, leaving 16 bases between the germline ends. CDR3 size: 14 residues. This sample is part of a study of T cell changes during pregnancy in multiple sclerosis. Using immunoSEQ multiplex PCR, the repertoire was profiled, and TCRdb retains in-frame clones only, with some absent. The sample holds about 40,000 clones, approximately 90% seen once. This chain uses TRBV25-1 with TRBJ1-1, with D hard to call. The sequences come from CD4+ T cells from peripheral blood mononuclear cells, collected after pregnancy. The receptor was derived from a female donor with multiple sclerosis, enrolled in a pregnancy study. The CDR3: CASSAWQQTSEAFF. CDR3 nucleotides: TGTGCCAGCAGTGCTTGGCAGCAGACTAGTGAAGCTTTCTTT.